Included here is one T cell receptor (beta chain) sequence, with context. The antigen it binds to is not known. No qualities accompany the bases; no much larger clone lies one base away. This sample is drawn from a study of post-analysis software for immune sequencing data (dated by TCRdb to 2013 to 2016). At the level of the whole study: Recorded disease courses included relapsing-remitting, secondary progressive and progressive-relapsing multiple sclerosis, with some patients lacking subtype annotation. The patient repertoires were compared against around eleven previously published healthy control repertoires obtained from donors aged about 6 to 27 years. A subset of samples was prepared in parallel using single-end sample barcoding, then pooled and co-amplified after Illumina adapter ligation.

What the authors observed across the whole study: The control group was slightly older than the multiple sclerosis patient group. Strong co-clustering of samples prepared in the same batch was shown by direct clustering with F measure, prompting a batch-effect correction. Significantly higher frequencies in patients than in controls were found for five TRBV segments, including TRBV5-6, TRBV5-1 and TRBV20-1. Normalized Chao1 diversity was significantly lower in multiple sclerosis patients than controls, suggesting substantial peripheral T-cell clonal expansion.

Trimming removed 1 base from V and 5 bases from J, leaving 14 bases between the germline ends. CDR3 length: 15 amino acids, cysteine to phenylalanine. The CDR3 DNA has 45 bases and is translated from base 1. CDR1 and CDR2, looked up from the germline V gene, are MNHEY and SVGEGT. TCR beta repertoires were profiled from peripheral blood of about a dozen young patients with multiple sclerosis to demonstrate the VDJtools post-analysis software. The patients with multiple sclerosis were children and adolescents between about 6 and 16 years of age. The library relied on PCR. The sequencing machine was an Illumina HiSeq 2500. Unique molecular identifiers were incorporated into TCR beta cDNA libraries to reduce PCR and sequencing biases. Every 1 to 10 million input T cells yielded approximately 500,000 cDNA molecules, meaning each molecule approximated one T cell. Patient libraries were prepared and sequenced with the same protocol used for the earlier healthy control dataset. Within a given batch, samples were prepared together, multiplexed and sequenced on the same HiSeq lane. The authors processed their data as follows. Raw barcoded reads were processed with MIGEC, discarding single-read molecular identifier groups before consensus assembly and CDR3 extraction. Clonotype tables were post-analysed with VDJtools, and diversity was normalized by down-sampling all datasets to the smallest sample size. Repertoire overlap clustering matched CDR3 amino acid but not nucleotide sequences to correct batch-related cross-sample contamination. TCRdb reprocessed the public reads (quality trimming at Q25 with fastp, clone calling with MiXCR) and kept in-frame beta chains. CDR3 protein duplicates are merged, each entry listing the most common genes and DNA. The V and J calls were not made by the authors but by TCRdb's processing. Here the sample has 700,000 to 900,000 distinct CDR3 sequences; 46% occur a single time. In total, the top ten clones hold roughly 4.4% of the sample.

The sequence is built from TRBV6-2 or TRBV6-3 and TRBJ2-5, with the D call tentatively TRBD1 or TRBD2, each fitting 5 bases. The receptor was derived from a girl aged 10 to 17 with multiple sclerosis. Sequenced input: blood. The base sequence is TGTGCCAGCAGTTACTACAGGAATCGCGGGGAGACCCAGTACTTC. This codes for CASSYYRNRGETQYF.